This TCR beta chain was profiled in a study of Tregs in tolerant kidney transplant recipients. Background on the study: Related graft donors supplied nonmyeloablative bone marrow transplants, and mixed chimerism was transient.

For this clone: From the germline J gene comes the end of the CDR3, since the read stops 3 residues before it.

The germline CDR1 and CDR2 sequences are SEHNR and FQNEAQ (reference sequence). V lost 5 bases, J lost 2 bases, and 12 bases lay in between. The CDR3 is made up of 14 amino acids. The data were produced by immunoSEQ multiplex PCR, yet TCRdb's version contains in-frame clones alone and is incomplete. There are approximately 31,000 clones in the sample, with roughly 7.5% held by the top ten. The sample here was CD8+ T cells from blood, taken before the transplant. This sequence was found in a human donor who received a combined kidney and bone marrow transplant. The chain combines TRBV7-9 with TRBJ1-2; D might be TRBD1 (5 bases). Here the CDR3 reads CASSPIGGNYGYTF. The CDR3 bases that were read are TGTGCCAGCAGCCCCATCGGGGGGAACTATGGC.